Presented here are 20 T cell receptor beta chains from one specimen sequenced in a study of Ad26.COV2.S vaccination and SARS-CoV-2 variants. Regarding treatment: approximately 18 received Ad26.COV2.S at low or high dose, single or two shots; 5 received placebo; per-sample allocation not given. Sampling happened 63 days after the first vaccine or placebo injection. Profiling relied on immunoSEQ multiplex PCR, and the TCRdb table lists in-frame clones only, not all of them. The sample includes some 290,000 clones, 70% to 90% seen only once; the top ten take 1.9%. The sample was peripheral blood, taken in a trial of Ad26.COV2.S vaccine versus placebo. The receptors here all came from a person between 18 and 65 years old who received the Ad26.COV2.S COVID-19 vaccine or a placebo.

The chain employs TRBV20-1 and TRBJ1-1; D is unresolved. V shed 5 bases and J shed 8 bases, with 9 bases lying between them. The CDR3 covers 10 residues. Germline V lookup: CDR1 DFQATT, CDR2 SNEGSKA (reference sequence). The CDR3 sequence: CSASRYEAFF. The CDR3 bases are TGCAGTGCTTCCAGATACGAAGCTTTCTTT.

The chain has TRBV4-3 and TRBJ1-2; TRBD1 might be the D (5 bases). Per the germline V gene, CDR1 is LGHNA and CDR2 is YSLEER. The V end lost 0 bases, the J end lost 2 bases, and 13 bases lay between the germline ends. The CDR3 runs 16 residues. CDR3 sequence: CASSQDGREWNYGYTF. The CDR3 DNA is TGCGCCAGCAGCCAAGATGGCAGGGAGTGGAACTATGGCTACACCTTC.

The chain employs TRBV7-8 and TRBJ2-1; 7 bases agree with TRBD1. V trimming: 3 bases; J trimming: 4 bases; junction bases outside the gene matches: 6. The germline V gene encodes CDR1 SGHVS and CDR2 FQNEAQ. The length of the CDR3 is 15 residues. CDR3 sequence reads: CASSFTGESYNEQFF. The CDR3 coding sequence is TGTGCCAGCAGCTTTACAGGGGAATCATACAATGAGCAGTTCTTC.

The V and J genes are TRBV7-2 and TRBJ2-1; either TRBD1 or TRBD2 may supply D (5 bases each). Germline V lookup: CDR1 SGHTA, CDR2 FQGNSA. The CDR3 runs to 16 residues. Deletions cut 2 bases from V and 6 bases from J, with 17 bases between. The DNA of the CDR3 is TGTGCCAGCAGCTTATTCCCCGGGGTAGGGACCAATGAGCAGTTCTTC. This sequence encodes CASSLFPGVGTNEQFF.

The CDR3 DNA is TGTGCCAGCAGTTACCAAGCGGGGGTTTCCTCCTACAATGAGCAGTTCTTC. Protein product: CASSYQAGVSSYNEQFF. J is TRBJ2-1 and V is TRBV6-2 or TRBV6-3, with 8 bases fitting TRBD2. Germline CDR1 and CDR2: MNHEY and SVGEGT. This CDR3 is built from 17 residues. V shed 2 bases and J 0 bases; nucleotides not matched to a gene: 6.

This chain joins TRBV2 and TRBJ1-2; no clear D gene. This CDR3 comprises 14 residues. Trimming took 5 bases from V and 6 from J, leaving 16 bases between them. The germline gives CDR1 SNHLY, CDR2 FYNNEI. The CDR3 sequence: CASSLTDTPNGYTF. In DNA form, the CDR3 reads TGTGCCAGCAGTTTAACCGATACGCCGAATGGCTACACCTTC.

Here the CDR3 reads CAWRFVYSPLHF. In DNA form, the CDR3 reads TGTGCCTGGAGGTTTGTTTATTCACCCCTCCACTTT. The chain joins TRBV30 to TRBJ1-6; D gene ambiguous. The ends were cut back, 3 bases at V and 8 bases at J, with 8 bases in the middle. Germline V gives CDR1 GTSNPN, CDR2 SVGIG (reference sequence). The CDR3 spans 12 residues. Drawing the rest from reference TRBV30 and TRBJ1-6, the complete variable domain is SQTIHQWPATLVQPVGSPLSLECTVEGTSNPNLYWYRQAAGRGLQLLFYSVGIGQISSEVPQNLSASRPQDRQFILSSKKLLLSDSGFYLCAWRFVYSPLHFGNGTRLTVT.

The chain is built from TRBV7-9 and TRBJ2-7, with 7 positions matching TRBD1. The junction had 20 bases not matched to a gene; V was cut back by 5 bases and J by 7 bases. The CDR3 has 17 amino acids. The germline CDR1 and CDR2 sequences are SEHNR and FQNEAQ (reference sequence). CDR3 residues: CASSPQTGSLFGIEQYF. The CDR3 bases are TGTGCCAGCAGCCCTCAGACAGGGAGTCTATTTGGTATTGAGCAGTACTTC.

This sequence joins TRBV6-6 and TRBJ2-6; 8 bases agree with TRBD2. Germline CDR1 MNHNY, CDR2 SVGAGI (reference sequence). The CDR3 contains 17 residues. The J segment lost 2 bases and the V segment lost 5 bases, leaving 8 bases of the junction unmatched. CDR3 in amino acids: CASSRGGTKTGANVLTF. For the CDR3, the DNA is TGTGCCAGCAGTCGGGGGGGAACGAAGACTGGGGCCAACGTCCTGACTTTC.

The chain is built from TRBV9 and TRBJ2-7; D is perhaps TRBD2 (5 bases). The CDR3 extends over 14 amino acids. The germline CDR1 and CDR2 sequences are SGDLS and YYNGEE. Trimming stripped 3 bases from V and 1 base from J, with 11 bases between. The CDR3 is CASSGRTGSYEQYF. The CDR3 DNA reads as TGTGCCAGCAGCGGACGGACGGGATCCTACGAGCAGTACTTC.

This clone was recorded once. In nucleotides, the CDR3 is TGTGCCAGCAGCCCAGGCCCCGTTGGTACTGAGCAGTTCTTC. It is translated as CASSPGPVGTEQFF. The chain is built from TRBV14 and TRBJ2-1; D gene ambiguous. The V and J ends lost 4 bases and 9 bases respectively, with 16 bases between them. Germline CDR1 SGHDN, CDR2 FVKESK. The CDR3 has 14 amino acids.

The rearrangement uses TRBV13 and TRBJ2-7, with 11 bases matching TRBD2. There are 14 residues in the CDR3. Germline V gives CDR1 PRHDT, CDR2 FYEKMQ (reference sequence). V lost 4 bases to trimming and J lost 5 bases; unmatched junction nucleotides: 4. The chain's CDR3 is CASSSRLAGNEQYF. The CDR3 nucleotides read TGTGCCAGCAGCTCCAGACTAGCGGGGAACGAGCAGTACTTC.

The chain combines TRBV4-3 with TRBJ1-3; D remains ambiguous. The V gene's germline CDR1 is LGHNA and CDR2 YSLEER. This CDR3 is 15 amino acids long. The ends were cut back, 1 base at V and 0 bases at J, with 7 bases in the middle. In nucleotides, the CDR3 is TGCGCCAGCAGCCAAGCGTACCTCTCTGGAAACACCATATATTTT. It translates to CASSQAYLSGNTIYF.

The chain carries TRBV10-1 and TRBJ1-3; D is uncertain. This CDR3 has 21 residues. Trimming shortened V by 2 bases and J by 0 bases, and 26 bases separated the two germline ends. Germline CDR1 and CDR2: WNHNN and SYGVQD (reference sequence). The DNA for the CDR3 is TGCGCCAGCAGTGAGAGTCCGGGTTGGAGTAGTCTAGGAACCTCTGGAAACACCATATATTTT. Translated, it gives CASSESPGWSSLGTSGNTIYF.

This clone was recorded once. The V and J genes are TRBV5-1 and TRBJ2-1, with TRBD1 as a possible D gene (5 bases). Germline loops: CDR1 SGHRS, CDR2 YFSETQ. The CDR3 contains 14 residues. The V end was cut by 1 base, the J end by 6 bases, with 11 bases between. The DNA of the CDR3 is TGCGCCAGCAGCTTGTCCAGGGATATCAATGAGCAGTTCTTC. Its translation is CASSLSRDINEQFF.

The chain has TRBV9 and TRBJ1-3; D is unresolved. CDR3 length: 15 amino acids. Trimming removed 4 bases at V and 0 bases at J, with 11 bases between. Germline-derived CDR1 and CDR2 are SGDLS and YYNGEE. The CDR3 nucleotides read TGTGCCAGCAGCACCGACAAGAACTCTGGAAACACCATATATTTT. As protein: CASSTDKNSGNTIYF.

The chain joins TRBV6-5 to TRBJ1-1; D might be TRBD1 (6 bases). Trimming cost V 6 bases and J 0 bases, with 11 bases left between them. The germline gives CDR1 MNHEY, CDR2 SVGAGI. The CDR3 loop spans 14 amino acids. DNA for the CDR3: TGTGCCAGCAGGGTACGGGACATGAACACTGAAGCTTTCTTT. Its translation is CASRVRDMNTEAFF.

CDR3 sequence reads: CSASLGGGAGETQYF. CDR3 sequence (DNA): TGCAGTGCTAGTTTAGGCGGGGGGGCCGGGGAGACCCAGTACTTC. The rearrangement uses TRBV20-1 and TRBJ2-5; 9 bases fit TRBD2. The V and J ends lost 3 bases and 5 bases, in that order; junction bases with no gene match: 10. Germline V lookup: CDR1 DFQATT, CDR2 SNEGSKA (reference sequence). The CDR3 is made up of 15 amino acids.

The chain combines TRBV18 with TRBJ2-2; 9 bases are a match to TRBD2. Unmatched junction bases numbered 8, after V lost 6 bases and J lost 3 bases. The CDR3 extends over 16 amino acids. Germline V gives CDR1 KGHSH, CDR2 LQKENI. CDR3 residues: CASSLIAGEDTGELFF. In nucleotides, the CDR3 is TGTGCCAGCTCCCTTATAGCGGGGGAAGACACCGGGGAGCTGTTTTTT.

This chain joins TRBV30 and TRBJ1-3; D ambiguous. Germline V gene sequence: CDR1 GTSNPN, CDR2 SVGIG (reference sequence). The CDR3 has 12 residues. V lost 0 bases and J 4 bases, leaving 4 bases between the germline ends. CDR3 bases: TGTGCCTGGAGTGTAAAAGGAAACACCATATATTTT. Encoded protein: CAWSVKGNTIYF.